These 18 T cell receptor beta chains were sequenced from one sample in a study of naive CD8 T cells in extremely preterm neonates. Clones were read by immunoSEQ multiplex PCR, and TCRdb kept only the in-frame ones, dropping some. The sample consists of 6,000 to 9,000 clones, roughly 98% of them appearing once. Sequencing was done on a sample of naive CD8+ T cells from blood. These receptors came from a human donor in good health.

The chain joins TRBV11-2 to TRBJ2-1; no definite D call. This CDR3 is built from 11 residues. The germline V gene encodes CDR1 SGHAT and CDR2 FQNNGV. Trimming stripped 5 bases from V and 8 bases from J, with 7 bases between. The CDR3 reads CASSPHYEQFF. The CDR3 DNA is TGTGCCAGCAGCCCCCACTATGAGCAGTTCTTC.

The rearrangement uses TRBV5-5 and TRBJ2-7; TRBD2 matches 11 bases. Germline loops: CDR1 SGHKS, CDR2 YYEKEE (reference sequence). The CDR3 is made up of 15 amino acids. J gave up 7 bases and V 2 bases, and 8 bases lay outside the gene matches. CDR3 amino acids: CASSFLAGGPREQYF. The CDR3 DNA sequence: TGTGCCAGCAGCTTCTTAGCGGGGGGGCCAAGGGAGCAGTACTTC.

The chain employs TRBV5-6 and TRBJ2-5, with D possibly matching TRBD1 (6 bases). Deletions cut 2 bases from V and 6 bases from J, with 14 bases between. The germline gives CDR1 SGHDT, CDR2 YYEEEE. This CDR3 has 14 residues. CDR3 DNA sequence: TGTGCCAGCAGCTTCATTGCAGGGGTTAAGACCCAGTACTTC. It specifies CASSFIAGVKTQYF.

This clone showed up just a few times. This CDR3 reads CASSLSRTGTYEQYF. CDR3 nucleotides: TGTGCCAGCAGTTTATCCCGGACGGGAACCTACGAGCAGTACTTC. The chain carries TRBV27 and TRBJ2-7; D is perhaps TRBD2 (5 bases). Germline values: CDR1 MNHEY, CDR2 SMNVEV (reference sequence). V was pared by 0 bases and J by 2 bases, with 11 bases between. The CDR3 loop spans 15 amino acids.

The V gene is TRBV7-9, the J gene TRBJ2-7; D is unclear. The V and J ends lost 5 bases and 2 bases respectively, with 7 bases between them. Germline CDR1 reads SEHNR; CDR2 reads FQNEAQ (reference sequence). This CDR3 has 12 amino acids. The DNA for the CDR3 is TGTGCCAGCAGCCCAACAGCCTACGAGCAGTACTTC. Translating it yields CASSPTAYEQYF.

The chain employs TRBV6-5 and TRBJ1-1, with 7 bases that match TRBD1. V dropped 5 bases and J dropped 5; count of bases not matched to a gene: 11. Germline V gene sequence: CDR1 MNHEY, CDR2 SVGAGI. The CDR3 is 15 residues long. CDR3 region: CASSPFQGGRTEAFF. In nucleotides, the CDR3 is TGTGCCAGCAGTCCTTTTCAAGGGGGCAGGACTGAAGCTTTCTTT.

The genes are TRBV13 and TRBJ1-2; 7 nucleotides match TRBD1. The CDR3 length is 12 residues. Trimming at V came to 5 bases and at J to 14 bases, leaving 11 bases not matched to a gene. CDR1 is PRHDT, CDR2 FYEKMQ, per germline (reference sequence). The CDR3 DNA is TGTGCCAGCAGCGTCAACAGGGGAGACCTAACCTTC. It yields the protein CASSVNRGDLTF.

The chain recombines TRBV6-6 with TRBJ1-6, with a tentative D call TRBD1 (6 bases). The length of the CDR3 is 14 residues. The germline V and J ends were trimmed by 6 bases and 1 base, with 7 bases remaining between them. The germline gives CDR1 MNHNY, CDR2 SVGAGI (reference sequence). The CDR3 DNA sequence: TGTGCCAGCAGACAGGGTTCCTATAATTCACCCCTCCACTTT. It yields the protein CASRQGSYNSPLHF.

The rearrangement joins TRBV9 to TRBJ1-3; the D gene is possibly TRBD1 (6 bases). The germline CDR1 and CDR2 sequences are SGDLS and YYNGEE. V gave up 0 bases and J gave up 0 bases, with 16 bases separating them. The CDR3 covers 18 residues. The CDR3 loop is CASSVGGNRARSGNTIYF. The CDR3 coding sequence is TGTGCCAGCAGCGTAGGGGGGAACAGGGCCCGCTCTGGAAACACCATATATTTT. The variable domain in full, completed from reference TRBV9 and TRBJ1-3, reads DSGVTQTPKHLITATGQRVTLRCSPRSGDLSVYWYQQSLDQGLQFLIQYYNGEERAKGNILERFSAQQFPDLHSELNLSSLELGDSALYFCASSVGGNRARSGNTIYFGEGSWLTVV.

CDR3: CASSFFGGVISGELFF. CDR3 bases: TGCGCCAGCAGCTTCTTCGGGGGGGTAATCTCCGGGGAGCTGTTTTTT. The gene calls are TRBV5-1 and TRBJ2-2, with 8 bases fitting TRBD2. This CDR3 has 16 amino acids. V trimming: 2 bases; J trimming: 6 bases; junction bases outside the gene matches: 9. Germline CDR1 and CDR2: SGHRS and YFSETQ.

The chain's CDR3 is CAVQAGDRGPSQPQHF. DNA for the CDR3: TGTGCCGTTCAAGCAGGGGACAGGGGGCCAAGTCAGCCCCAGCATTTT. The chain combines TRBV7-7 with TRBJ1-5; 12 bases are a match to TRBD1. Germline V gives CDR1 SSHAT, CDR2 FNYEAQ (reference sequence). V lost 11 bases, J lost 6 bases, and 14 bases stayed unmatched. This CDR3 spans 16 amino acids.

This chain joins TRBV5-1 and TRBJ2-5; 15 nucleotides agree with TRBD2. The germline CDR1 and CDR2 sequences are SGHRS and YFSETQ. This CDR3 is 17 amino acids long. V shed 4 bases and J 0 bases; nucleotides not matched to a gene: 4. Here the CDR3 reads CASSHGLAGGYQETQYF. CDR3 nucleotides: TGCGCCAGCAGCCACGGACTAGCGGGGGGGTACCAAGAGACCCAGTACTTC.

The J gene is TRBJ1-6, the V gene TRBV7-9, with D tentatively TRBD1 (5 bases). Trimming removed 8 bases from V and 7 bases from J, with 9 bases in between. In germline, CDR1 is SEHNR, CDR2 FQNEAQ (reference sequence). The CDR3 totals 12 residues. CDR3 nucleotides: TGTGCCAGCGGGACTGTCAATTCACCCCTCCACTTT. Its translation is CASGTVNSPLHF.

The rearrangement joins TRBV27 to TRBJ2-2, with D unresolved. The CDR3 consists of 14 residues. V dropped 2 bases and J dropped 0 bases, with 4 bases sitting between them. Germline V gene lookup returns CDR1 MNHEY and CDR2 SMNVEV (reference sequence). The CDR3 DNA reads TGTGCCAGCAGTTTAAGCCCGAACACCGGGGAGCTGTTTTTT. Residues: CASSLSPNTGELFF.

The sample holds one count of this clone. The chain links TRBV7-3 to TRBJ2-3, with a possible D match to TRBD2 (6 bases). The V gene's germline CDR1 is SGHTA and CDR2 FQGTGA. V lost 4 bases, J lost 3 bases, and 17 bases lay in between. CDR3 length: 16 residues. The DNA for the CDR3 is TGTGCCAGCAGCTCTTTCCCGGGGGAGGATACAGATACGCAGTATTTT. Its protein is CASSSFPGEDTDTQYF. The whole variable domain, remainder taken from reference TRBV7-3 and TRBJ2-3, is GAGVSQTPSNKVTEKGKYVELRCDPISGHTALYWYRQSLGQGPEFLIYFQGTGAADDSGLPNDRFFAVRPEGSVSTLKIQRTERGDSAVYLCASSSFPGEDTDTQYFGPGTRLTVL.

The genes are TRBV7-3 and TRBJ2-6, with D possibly being TRBD2 (5 bases). The CDR3 has 17 amino acids. Trimming pared 1 base from V and 0 bases from J, leaving 10 bases between. The germline CDR1 and CDR2 sequences are SGHTA and FQGTGA. For the CDR3, the DNA is TGTGCCAGCAGCTTAAACCGGGGTTTCTCTGGGGCCAACGTCCTGACTTTC. This codes for CASSLNRGFSGANVLTF.

The rearrangement joins TRBV5-1 to TRBJ2-7; TRBD1 is a possible D gene (5 bases). The CDR3 consists of 14 residues. Between the trimmed V and J ends, which lost 0 bases and 3 bases, there was a span of 10 bases. Germline values: CDR1 SGHRS, CDR2 YFSETQ. Here the CDR3 reads CASSLGQIIYEQYF. CDR3 nucleotides: TGCGCCAGCAGCTTGGGACAGATCATCTACGAGCAGTACTTC.

The chain employs TRBV30 and TRBJ2-3; 7 bases are shared with TRBD2. After removal of 4 bases from V and 4 bases from J, the junction contained 14 bases not matched to a gene. This CDR3 comprises 16 residues. The germline CDR1 and CDR2 sequences are GTSNPN and SVGIG (reference sequence). CDR3 in DNA: TGTGCCTGGACCCCAAGGACTAGTTTGTCGTCAGATACGCAGTATTTT. Translating it yields CAWTPRTSLSSDTQYF.